A selection of T cell receptor beta chains follows, all from one sample in a study of early T cells in non-severe SARS-CoV-2 infection. TCRdb re-called the 5' RACE reads with MiXCR, one entry per CDR3 protein. The table shows tens of thousands of distinct CDR3 sequences, with 4.5% to 7.5% occurring only once. The sample consisted of whole blood, taken at baseline. These receptors came from an adult who was a healthcare worker with PCR-confirmed SARS-CoV-2 infection or an uninfected control (not recorded which). Each CDR3 is given with its conserved first and last residue. The D gene is left open where the match is weak. Only some rows state a clone size, as once, few, many or a class for expanded clones.

CDR3: CASSIGLETSHNYF
DNA: TGTGCCAGCAGCATCGGACTGGAAACTAGTCACAATTATTTT
V: TRBV11-2
size: many
D: .
J: TRBJ2-3

CDR3: CASVPQTGHQPQHF
DNA: TGTGCCAGCGTCCCTCAGACAGGACACCAGCCCCAGCATTTT
V: TRBV28
size: many
D: .
J: TRBJ1-5

CDR3: CASSPSSVASGNTGELFF
DNA: TGCGCCAGCAGTCCCTCCAGTGTGGCTAGCGGGAACACCGGGGAGCTGTTTTTT
V: TRBV5-1
size: few
D: TRBD2
J: TRBJ2-2

CDR3: CASSYGTSGTYEQYF
DNA: TGTGCCAGCAGTTATGGGACTAGCGGGACTTACGAGCAGTACTTC
V: TRBV28
size: many
D: TRBD2
J: TRBJ2-7

CDR3: CSADPHLGTSGRGGETQYF
DNA: TGCAGTGCTGACCCCCACCTCGGGACTAGCGGGAGAGGGGGAGAGACCCAGTACTTC
V: TRBV20-1
size: .
D: TRBD2
J: TRBJ2-5

CDR3: CASSSYRTSNEQFF
DNA: TGTGCCAGCAGTTCTTACCGGACTAGCAATGAGCAGTTCTTC
V: TRBV28
size: many
D: TRBD2
J: TRBJ2-1

CDR3: CSVAPTPFEQFF
DNA: TGCAGCGTTGCCCCGACTCCTTTTGAGCAGTTCTTC
V: TRBV29-1
size: .
D: .
J: TRBJ2-1

CDR3: CASSSDNRVRAFF
DNA: TGTGCCAGCAGTTCGGACAACCGGGTGAGGGCTTTCTTT
V: TRBV12-3/TRBV12-4
size: few
D: .
J: TRBJ1-1

CDR3: CASSLGLWWDQGTRYNEQFF
DNA: TGTGCCAGCAGCTTAGGCCTGTGGTGGGACCAGGGAACCCGCTACAATGAGCAGTTCTTC
V: TRBV13
size: .
D: .
J: TRBJ2-1

CDR3: CASSLVGDLTEAFF
DNA: TGTGCCAGCAGTTTGGTAGGGGACCTCACTGAAGCTTTCTTT
V: TRBV28
size: .
D: .
J: TRBJ1-1

CDR3: CATSLAGQLSYEQYF
DNA: TGTGCCACCAGCCTAGCTGGCCAGCTCTCCTACGAGCAGTACTTC
V: TRBV15
size: many
D: .
J: TRBJ2-7

CDR3: CASGWEDRVNEQYF
DNA: TGTGCTAGTGGTTGGGAGGACAGGGTGAACGAGCAGTACTTC
V: TRBV12-5
size: few
D: TRBD1
J: TRBJ2-7

CDR3: CASSLYWPGRDNEQFF
DNA: TGTGCCAGCAGCCTTTATTGGCCGGGTCGAGACAATGAGCAGTTCTTC
V: TRBV7-2
size: many
D: .
J: TRBJ2-1

CDR3: CSAEKREWQFF
DNA: TGCAGTGCGGAAAAGCGGGAGTGGCAGTTCTTC
V: TRBV20-1
size: few
D: TRBD2
J: TRBJ2-1

CDR3: CASSLSGDQTYNEQFF
DNA: TGTGCCAGCAGCCTATCAGGGGACCAGACCTACAATGAGCAGTTCTTC
V: TRBV7-9
size: many
D: .
J: TRBJ2-1

CDR3: CRASQGNEQFF
DNA: TGCAGGGCCTCCCAGGGCAATGAGCAGTTCTTC
V: TRBV20-1
size: few
D: .
J: TRBJ2-1

CDR3: CSVREPEAFF
DNA: TGCAGCGTTCGGGAACCTGAAGCTTTCTTT
V: TRBV29-1
size: .
D: .
J: TRBJ1-1

CDR3: CATSQNRAAYEQYF
DNA: TGTGCCACCAGCCAGAACAGGGCTGCCTACGAGCAGTACTTC
V: TRBV15
size: few
D: .
J: TRBJ2-7

CDR3: CASSLDGQVVMNTEAFF
DNA: TGCGCCAGCAGCTTGGACGGACAGGTAGTCATGAACACTGAAGCTTTCTTT
V: TRBV5-1
size: few
D: TRBD1
J: TRBJ1-1

CDR3: CASGVTTGTANEKLFF
DNA: TGTGCTAGTGGTGTAACCACCGGGACAGCGAATGAAAAACTGTTTTTT
V: TRBV12-5
size: many
D: TRBD1
J: TRBJ1-4

CDR3: CASSYQQGVTDTQYF
DNA: TGTGCCAGCAGTTACCAACAGGGGGTAACAGATACGCAGTATTTT
V: TRBV6-6
size: many
D: TRBD1
J: TRBJ2-3

CDR3: CASSLRWDTEAFF
DNA: TGCGCCAGCAGCTTGAGGTGGGACACTGAAGCTTTCTTT
V: TRBV5-1
size: few
D: .
J: TRBJ1-1

CDR3: CSATVGTSNQPQHF
DNA: TGCAGTGCGACTGTTGGCACTAGCAATCAGCCCCAGCATTTT
V: TRBV20-1
size: many
D: .
J: TRBJ1-5

CDR3: CSARDGQGRTGDTQYF
DNA: TGCAGTGCTAGAGACGGACAGGGGAGAACGGGGGATACGCAGTATTTT
V: TRBV20-1
size: many
D: TRBD1
J: TRBJ2-3

CDR3: CAARSSDISETQYF
DNA: TGTGCCGCACGATCTAGTGACATTTCGGAGACCCAGTACTTC
V: TRBV3-1
size: many
D: .
J: TRBJ2-5

CDR3: CASRGLSETQYF
DNA: TGCGCCAGCCGGGGCCTAAGTGAGACCCAGTACTTC
V: TRBV5-1
size: few
D: .
J: TRBJ2-5

CDR3: CASSPRGRWGYTF
DNA: TGTGCCAGCAGTCCGAGGGGCAGATGGGGCTACACCTTC
V: TRBV12-3/TRBV12-4
size: .
D: .
J: TRBJ1-2

CDR3: CSAYPEAGNSNQPQHF
DNA: TGCAGTGCTTATCCGGAGGCAGGCAATAGCAATCAGCCCCAGCATTTT
V: TRBV20-1
size: many
D: .
J: TRBJ1-5

CDR3: CASSPTGVGNQPQHF
DNA: TGTGCCAGCAGCCCTACAGGGGTCGGCAATCAGCCCCAGCATTTT
V: TRBV12-3/TRBV12-4
size: many
D: TRBD1
J: TRBJ1-5

CDR3: CASSRDYRQETQYF
DNA: TGTGCCAGCAGCCGGGACTACCGCCAAGAGACCCAGTACTTC
V: TRBV5-4
size: .
D: TRBD2
J: TRBJ2-5

CDR3: CASSPPGRQETQYF
DNA: TGTGCCAGCTCACCACCGGGGCGACAAGAGACCCAGTACTTC
V: TRBV18
size: few
D: .
J: TRBJ2-5

CDR3: CASSDTGTGALWAFF
DNA: TGTGCCAGCAGTGATACCGGGACAGGGGCTCTTTGGGCTTTCTTT
V: TRBV6-2/TRBV6-3
size: many
D: TRBD1
J: TRBJ1-1

CDR3: CASSLEPQGTKSNEKLFF
DNA: TGTGCCAGCAGCTTGGAACCACAGGGGACCAAGTCGAATGAAAAACTGTTTTTT
V: TRBV7-8
size: many
D: TRBD1
J: TRBJ1-4

CDR3: CASGLNPSNRVMNTEAFF
DNA: TGTGCTAGTGGTCTCAACCCGTCGAACAGGGTCATGAACACTGAAGCTTTCTTT
V: TRBV12-5
size: many
D: .
J: TRBJ1-1

CDR3: CASSQEYTPSGNTIYF
DNA: TGTGCCAGCAGCCAAGAATACACTCCCTCTGGAAACACCATATATTTT
V: TRBV14
size: many
D: .
J: TRBJ1-3

CDR3: CASSSATSGGGNEQFF
DNA: TGTGCCAGCAGCTCCGCAACTAGCGGTGGGGGGAATGAGCAGTTCTTC
V: TRBV7-6
size: few
D: TRBD2
J: TRBJ2-1

CDR3: CASSRFSGMTSGANVLTF
DNA: TGTGCCAGCAGTAGATTTTCGGGAATGACATCTGGGGCCAACGTCCTGACTTTC
V: TRBV12-3/TRBV12-4
size: .
D: .
J: TRBJ2-6

CDR3: CSARDLQGPSYEQYF
DNA: TGCAGTGCTAGAGATCTGCAGGGTCCTTCCTACGAGCAGTACTTC
V: TRBV20-1
size: few
D: .
J: TRBJ2-7

CDR3: CASSRQGPKSKQYF
DNA: TGTGCCAGCAGTCGACAGGGACCTAAAAGTAAGCAGTACTTC
V: TRBV28
size: many
D: TRBD1
J: TRBJ2-7

CDR3: CASSSYGRWVGNQPQHF
DNA: TGTGCCAGCAGTTCCTACGGACGGTGGGTGGGCAATCAGCCCCAGCATTTT
V: TRBV28
size: many
D: .
J: TRBJ1-5

CDR3: CASSLAYWASGAGLGDEQFF
DNA: TGTGCCAGCAGCTTAGCGTATTGGGCTAGCGGGGCTGGATTAGGTGATGAGCAGTTCTTC
V: TRBV7-8
size: many
D: TRBD2
J: TRBJ2-1

CDR3: CASIEDLAGSNEQFF
DNA: TGTGCCAGCATAGAGGATCTAGCGGGTTCCAATGAGCAGTTCTTC
V: TRBV28
size: many
D: TRBD2
J: TRBJ2-1

CDR3: CASSFKGGSAEAFF
DNA: TGTGCCAGCAGCTTCAAGGGGGGCAGCGCTGAAGCTTTCTTT
V: TRBV7-9
size: .
D: .
J: TRBJ1-1

CDR3: CASSQSQGSYNEQFF
DNA: TGTGCCAGCAGCCAATCGCAGGGGTCCTACAATGAGCAGTTCTTC
V: TRBV3-1
size: many
D: .
J: TRBJ2-1

CDR3: CATSRYRSAYEQYF
DNA: TGTGCCACCAGCAGATACAGGTCAGCCTACGAGCAGTACTTC
V: TRBV15
size: .
D: .
J: TRBJ2-7

CDR3: CASRTLGQESSYEQYF
DNA: TGTGCCAGCAGGACCCTCGGACAGGAGAGCTCCTACGAGCAGTACTTC
V: TRBV28
size: many
D: TRBD1
J: TRBJ2-7

CDR3: CATRGREGEAKNIQYF
DNA: TGTGCCACCCGCGGAAGAGAGGGGGAGGCCAAAAACATTCAGTACTTC
V: TRBV4-2
size: many
D: .
J: TRBJ2-4

CDR3: CATSRDNTGELFF
DNA: TGTGCCACCAGCAGAGATAACACCGGGGAGCTGTTTTTT
V: TRBV15
size: many
D: .
J: TRBJ2-2

CDR3: CATSRQTYGDNEQFF
DNA: TGTGCCACGTCCCGGCAGACCTATGGCGACAATGAGCAGTTCTTC
V: TRBV19
size: many
D: .
J: TRBJ2-1

CDR3: CASSHGGTNEKLFF
DNA: TGTGCCAGCAGTCATGGTGGGACTAATGAAAAACTGTTTTTT
V: TRBV28
size: many
D: .
J: TRBJ1-4

CDR3: CASSQSGHQQYF
DNA: TGTGCCAGCAGCCAATCCGGACACCAGCAGTACTTC
V: TRBV4-2
size: many
D: .
J: TRBJ2-7

CDR3: CASSRGSSVSYGYTF
DNA: TGTGCCAGCAGCCGGGGGTCGAGTGTGTCCTACGGCTACACCTTC
V: TRBV28
size: many
D: .
J: TRBJ1-2

CDR3: CASSLKGLGLQETQYF
DNA: TGTGCCAGCAGTTTAAAAGGGTTGGGACTCCAAGAGACCCAGTACTTC
V: TRBV28
size: many
D: .
J: TRBJ2-5

CDR3: CATSRDFGYEQYF
DNA: TGTGCCACCAGCAGAGATTTCGGGTACGAGCAGTACTTC
V: TRBV15
size: few
D: .
J: TRBJ2-7

CDR3: CSASRGGTNYGYTF
DNA: TGCAGTGCTAGCCGCGGGGGTACTAACTATGGCTACACCTTC
V: TRBV20-1
size: many
D: .
J: TRBJ1-2

CDR3: CAISGTSGRANTGELFF
DNA: TGTGCCATCAGTGGGACTAGCGGGAGGGCGAACACCGGGGAGCTTTTTTTT
V: TRBV10-3
size: many
D: TRBD2
J: TRBJ2-2

CDR3: CASSSTGSQETQYF
DNA: TGCGCCAGCAGCTCGACAGGGTCCCAAGAGACCCAGTACTTC
V: TRBV5-1
size: many
D: TRBD1
J: TRBJ2-5